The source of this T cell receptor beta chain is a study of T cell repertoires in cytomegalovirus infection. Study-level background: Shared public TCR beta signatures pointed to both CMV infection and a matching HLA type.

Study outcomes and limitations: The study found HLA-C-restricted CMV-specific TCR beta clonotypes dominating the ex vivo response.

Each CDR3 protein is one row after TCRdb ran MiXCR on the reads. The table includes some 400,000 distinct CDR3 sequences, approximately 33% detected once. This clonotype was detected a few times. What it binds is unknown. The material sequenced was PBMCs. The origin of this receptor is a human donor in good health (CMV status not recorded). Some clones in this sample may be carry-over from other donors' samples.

CDR3 sequence (DNA): TGTGCCATCAGTGCTCCTCCGGGACTAACCTCAGATACGCAGTATTTT. Protein product: CAISAPPGLTSDTQYF. The chain uses TRBV10-3 and TRBJ2-3; 7 nucleotides match TRBD2. The germline CDR1 and CDR2 sequences are ENHRY and SYGVKD. The V and J ends lost 4 bases and 4 bases, in that order; junction bases with no gene match: 11. The CDR3 covers 16 residues.